A selection of T cell receptor beta chains follows, all from one sample in a study of response to subunit inactivated influenza vaccine. One entry per CDR3 protein results from TCRdb running MiXCR on the RT-PCR reads. Found here are almost 250,000 distinct CDR3 sequences, 12% of them singletons; the top ten hold approximately 8.3%. The input for sequencing was non-naive T cells sorted from PBMCs, taken 14 to 15 days before vaccination. These TCRs come from a man aged 50 or older who received an inactivated influenza vaccine. The CDR3 runs from the conserved cysteine through the conserved F or W. A D gene is named only where the DNA matches it firmly. The size field is filled for only some rows; it gives once, few, many or a size class.

d_call j_call clone_size v_call cdr3_nt cdr3_aa
. TRBJ1-1 . TRBV6-2/TRBV6-3 TGTGCCAGCAGTTTCCCCTCGCGGGGCCCTATGAACACTGAAGCTTTCTTT CASSFPSRGPMNTEAFF
TRBD1 TRBJ2-2 . TRBV28 TGTGCCAGCAGTTTAGCAGGGGGCATGGACACCGGGGAGCTGTTTTTT CASSLAGGMDTGELFF
. TRBJ2-7 . TRBV20-1 TGCAGTGCAAACAGGTTCCCCTCCTTCTCCTACGAGCAGTACTTC CSANRFPSFSYEQYF
. TRBJ1-2 . TRBV6-2/TRBV6-3 TGTGCCAGCAGTGACCGGGTGGCTGGGGGCTACACCTTC CASSDRVAGGYTF
. TRBJ2-7 many TRBV12-3/TRBV12-4 TGTGCCAGCAGTTCGGACACCCTCTGGGGGCAGTACTTC CASSSDTLWGQYF
. TRBJ2-5 many TRBV24-1 TGTGCCACCAGTGCTGCCCAAGAGACCCAGTACTTC CATSAAQETQYF
. TRBJ2-3 . TRBV6-1 TGTGCCAGCACCTCGCGGGGCGCCCACACAGATACGCAGTATTTT CASTSRGAHTDTQYF
TRBD1 TRBJ2-3 few TRBV6-6 TGTGCCAGCAGTTACGGGACAGGGGTGGTGGATACGCAGTATTTT CASSYGTGVVDTQYF
. TRBJ2-1 . TRBV7-9 TGTGCCAGCAGCTGGAGCCGGAGCTCCTACAATGAGCAGTTCTTC CASSWSRSSYNEQFF
. TRBJ1-5 . TRBV5-1 TGCGCCAGCAGCTTGGGGGGAGTCGGGGATCAGCCCCAGCATTTT CASSLGGVGDQPQHF
. TRBJ2-7 few TRBV5-1 TGCGCCAGCAGCATGATGATGGCGGAGTACGAGCAGTACTTC CASSMMMAEYEQYF
. TRBJ1-1 few TRBV15 TGTGCCACCAGCAGAGATCTGAACACTGAAGCTTTCTTT CATSRDLNTEAFF
TRBD1 TRBJ2-5 . TRBV5-1 TGCGCCAGCAGCTATGACAGGGGGCGCGGGGAGACCCAGTACTTC CASSYDRGRGETQYF
. TRBJ2-1 few TRBV5-5 TGTGCCAGCAGCTGGTTAGGGGGAAATCCCCTGGGTGAGCAGTTCTTC CASSWLGGNPLGEQFF
TRBD2 TRBJ2-1 . TRBV3-1 TGTGCCAGCAGCGGTGGACTAGCGGGGGGGATTCAGTTCTTC CASSGGLAGGIQFF
. TRBJ2-7 few TRBV6-2/TRBV6-3 TGTGCCAGCAGTTACGGTACCGCAGCCATCTTC CASSYGTAAIF
. TRBJ2-1 few TRBV20-1 TGCAGTGCTAAAGGGACGACAAATGAGCAGTTCTTC CSAKGTTNEQFF
. TRBJ2-7 many TRBV28 TGTGCCAGCAGTTTACGGGGAAGGTACCCCTACGAGCAGTACTTC CASSLRGRYPYEQYF
. TRBJ1-4 . TRBV4-2 TGTGCCAGCAGCCAAGATCAGGGACGGTTCGCCCAGGGTGAAAAACTGTTTTTT CASSQDQGRFAQGEKLFF
TRBD1 TRBJ2-1 . TRBV7-2 TGTGCCAGCAGACTGACAGGGGCGGACTCCTACAATGAGCAGTTCTTC CASRLTGADSYNEQFF
TRBD1 TRBJ1-1 . TRBV20-1 TGCAGTGCCCCCCGACAGGGGCTGAACACTGAAGCTTTCTTT CSAPRQGLNTEAFF
TRBD1 TRBJ2-3 many TRBV7-9 TGTGCCAGTTTACCGGGACAGGGCACAGATACGCAGTATTTT CASLPGQGTDTQYF
TRBD1 TRBJ1-2 few TRBV20-1 TGCAGTGCTAGAGACCAGGGGGGTTCCTACACCTTC CSARDQGGSYTF
. TRBJ2-2 few TRBV28 TGTGCCAGCAGGCATAGGGCAATCACCGGGGAGCTGTTTTTT CASRHRAITGELFF
. TRBJ2-2 . TRBV7-2 TGTGCCAGCAGCTTCTCTCTGAAAGAGCTGTTTTTT CASSFSLKELFF